The T cell receptor beta chain described here comes from a study of blood T cell repertoires in COVID-19. Authors' data handling: Amplification of reference gene primers provided the estimated nucleated cell counts. The repertoire was sequenced with immunoSEQ multiplex PCR; TCRdb's copy has only in-frame clones and lacks some. The D gene and trimming were derived from the DNA, and the V and J assignments and clone size from that table. The data contain 300,000 to 350,000 clones, about nine tenths of them seen just once; the ten biggest clones take up 9.5% to 10%. V was cut by 1 base and J by 7 bases, with 13 bases left in between. This CDR3 region has 14 residues. The germline V gene encodes CDR1 LGHNA and CDR2 YSLEER.

V and J are TRBV4-3 and TRBJ1-2; D not certain. This receptor was obtained from a man aged 25 to 45 with COVID-19, enrolled during active disease. Sequencing used peripheral blood. The CDR3 coding sequence is TGCGCCAGCAGCCAAGTACCCATTACGAGTGGCTACACCTTC. This gives the protein CASSQVPITSGYTF.